This T cell receptor beta chain stems from a study of control samples from healthy donors and cancer patients. Measured with immunoSEQ multiplex PCR; TCRdb has only the in-frame clones, and not every one. Among more than 60,000 clones listed, roughly 89% were seen once. The CDR3 spans 12 residues. V shed 7 bases and J shed 6 bases, with 9 bases lying between them. Germline V gene data show CDR1 as MNHEY and CDR2 as SVGEGT. Sequenced input: PBMCs. The J gene is TRBJ2-2, the V gene TRBV6-2 or TRBV6-3; D gene ambiguous. The receptor was isolated from a man in his sixties with colorectal cancer. The CDR3 sequence: CASTYNPGELFF. The CDR3 DNA is TGTGCCAGCACTTATAACCCCGGGGAGCTGTTTTTT.